The TCR beta chain under discussion was sequenced for a study of CD8 T cells in ankylosing spondylitis. Study results and limitations: A motif in TCR beta, a set of 8 or 9 highly homologous variants, appeared characteristic of ankylosing spondylitis blood. The clones that were linked to disease were reported to be significantly enriched in matched synovial fluid samples from ankylosing spondylitis patients. Prior work had noted some motif variants in reactive arthritis blood and synovial fluid.

One entry per CDR3 protein results from TCRdb running MiXCR on the 5' RACE reads. The sample contains under 250,000 distinct CDR3 sequences, under 35% of which appear only once. Comment on this clonotype: Its antigen is unknown.

Germline trimming cut 6 bases from V and 1 base from J; bases unmatched to any gene: 9. Germline-derived CDR1 and CDR2 are WSHSY and SAAADI. The CDR3 length is 16 residues. The V call is TRBV10-2, the J call TRBJ2-3, with 8 bases matching TRBD2. Sequenced: blood, either unsorted or a sorted T cell fraction (not recorded which). This clonotype was obtained from a male donor with ankylosing spondylitis or in good health (not recorded which). The DNA for the CDR3 is TGCGCCAGCAGCCCACTAGCGGCGGGAGGCACAGATACGCAGTATTTT. It translates to CASSPLAAGGTDTQYF.